The clone carrying this T cell receptor (beta chain) turned up a few times. The antigen is undetermined. CDR1 is WSHSY and CDR2 is SAAADI in the germline V gene. V gave up 7 bases and J gave up 4 bases, with 10 bases separating them. This CDR3 is 13 amino acids long. This sample was taken from a study of tumor and adjacent non-tumor tissue in lung cancer. Study details: Samples averaged around 3.9 million productive TCRbeta reads each.

A modified ARM-PCR protocol with three rounds of nested PCR amplified TCRbeta. TCRdb used MiXCR to reprocess the multiplex PCR reads, holding one entry per CDR3 protein. The table includes more than 85,000 distinct CDR3 sequences, 75% detected once. Findings of the study overall: Higher tumor TCR diversity was associated with shorter survival. Significantly higher TCR diversity was found in tumor than normal lung.

The template was RNA from unsorted bulk tissue. Newly diagnosed lung cancer patients had thoracic surgery in China, August–November 2014, without prior chemotherapy. The sequence came from a woman in her sixties with non-small cell lung cancer. The sequencing input was lung tumor tissue. This chain links TRBV10-2 with TRBJ1-4, with D possibly matching TRBD1 (5 bases). The DNA of the CDR3 is TGCGCCAGCACCGGACACCTTAATGAAAAACTGTTTTTT. Translation gives CASTGHLNEKLFF.